A single sample gave rise to the 28 T cell receptor beta chains below, sequenced in a study of neoadjuvant nivolumab and ipilimumab in lung cancer. Clones were read by immunoSEQ multiplex PCR, and TCRdb kept only the in-frame ones, dropping some. The table shows about 38,000 clones, with approximately 89% occurring only once. This material consisted of peripheral blood, taken before neoadjuvant nivolumab, alone or with ipilimumab. The source of these receptors is an adult with non-small cell lung cancer.

V usage is TRBV11-2 and J usage is TRBJ2-7; a possible D gene is TRBD1 (5 bases). Germline V gene lookup returns CDR1 SGHAT and CDR2 FQNNGV. V lost 1 base, J lost 7 bases, and 17 bases lay in between. The CDR3 extends over 15 amino acids. The CDR3 DNA sequence: TGTGCCAGCAGCTTAGTCCCAGGGCCCTCTTCGGAGCAGTACTTC. Protein product: CASSLVPGPSSEQYF.

The chain links TRBV7-2 to TRBJ2-3, with D tentatively TRBD2 (7 bases). V was cut by 1 base and J by 0 bases, with 11 bases left in between. Germline CDR1 SGHTA, CDR2 FQGNSA. There are 16 residues in the CDR3. The CDR3 nucleotides read TGTGCCAGCAGCTTAGTCGGGGGGCCTAGCACAGATACGCAGTATTTT. It codes for CASSLVGGPSTDTQYF. The whole variable domain, filled in from reference TRBV7-2 and TRBJ2-3, reads GAGVSQSPSNKVTEKGKDVELRCDPISGHTALYWYRQSLGQGLEFLIYFQGNSAPDKSGLPSDRFSAERTGGSVSTLTIQRTQQEDSAVYLCASSLVGGPSTDTQYFGPGTRLTVL.

In this sample, this clone turned up once. The chain joins TRBV5-4 to TRBJ2-2; TRBD1 matches 10 bases. CDR1 is SGHNT and CDR2 is YYREEE in the germline V gene (reference sequence). There are 16 residues in the CDR3. V was clipped by 5 bases and J by 5 bases; unmatched bases: 9. CDR3 DNA: TGTGCCAGCAGTCCCGACAGGGGGCGTGTTACCGGGGAGCTGTTTTTT. Residues: CASSPDRGRVTGELFF.

V is TRBV6-4 and J is TRBJ2-6; maybe TRBD1 (6 bases). This CDR3 is 15 amino acids long. The V end was cut by 3 bases, the J end by 1 base, with 7 bases between. Looked up from germline, CDR1 is MRHNA and CDR2 is SNTAGT. The CDR3 loop is CASSEQGSGANVLTF. In nucleotides, the CDR3 is TGTGCCAGCAGTGAACAGGGTTCTGGGGCCAACGTCCTGACTTTC.

A note on this clone: An end of the junction does not agree with germline; a read error may underlie this. The chain combines TRBV7-9 with TRBJ1-2; D remains unclear. This CDR3 contains 11 residues. The V gene's germline CDR1 is SEHNR and CDR2 FQNEAQ (reference sequence). The CDR3 is CASSLRGSWAF. The CDR3, as DNA: TGTGCCAGCAGCTTACGGGGAAGCTGGGCCTTC. The whole variable domain, remainder taken from reference TRBV7-9 and TRBJ1-2, is DTGVSQNPRHKITKRGQNVTFRCDPISEHNRLYWYRQTLGQGPEFLTYFQNEAQLEKSRLLSDRFSAERPKGSFSTLEIQRTEQGDSAMYLCASSLRGSWAFGSGTRLTVV.

The chain uses TRBV30 and TRBJ2-7, with D unresolved. CDR1 GTSNPN and CDR2 SVGIG come from the germline V gene (reference sequence). There are 13 residues in the CDR3. V lost 3 bases to trimming and J lost 2 bases, with 11 bases between them. CDR3 protein: CAWSGSSTYEQYF. In nucleotides, the CDR3 is TGTGCCTGGAGCGGCAGTTCTACCTACGAGCAGTACTTC. The variable domain in full, with the rest retrieved from reference TRBV30 and TRBJ2-7, is SQTIHQWPATLVQPVGSPLSLECTVEGTSNPNLYWYRQAAGRGLQLLFYSVGIGQISSEVPQNLSASRPQDRQFILSSKKLLLSDSGFYLCAWSGSSTYEQYFGPGTRLTVT.

The rearrangement joins TRBV5-1 to TRBJ2-7; 9 bases align to TRBD2. CDR1 and CDR2 from the germline V gene are SGHRS and YFSETQ. The CDR3 extends over 12 amino acids. V dropped 4 bases and J dropped 4; count of bases not matched to a gene: 0. CDR3 bases: TGCGCCAGCAGCAGCGGGGGGTACGAGCAGTACTTC. Translated: CASSSGGYEQYF.

This clone was recorded once. This sequence joins TRBV18 and TRBJ1-1, with D possibly matching TRBD1 (5 bases). V dropped 0 bases and J dropped 4 bases, with 15 bases sitting between them. Per germline, CDR1 KGHSH and CDR2 LQKENI. CDR3 length: 16 amino acids. CDR3 nucleotide sequence: TGTGCCAGCTCACCACCGGGGGGGGATGGGTTCACTGAAGCTTTCTTT. Translation: CASSPPGGDGFTEAFF.

The chain has TRBV6-5 and TRBJ2-3; 9 bases map to TRBD1. The J segment lost 7 bases and the V segment lost 4 bases, leaving 12 bases of the junction unmatched. The germline gives CDR1 MNHEY, CDR2 SVGAGI. The length of the CDR3 is 16 residues. The CDR3 nucleotides read TGTGCCAGCAGTTCCGTCTGGACAGGGGAAGGAAATACGCAGTATTTT. This gives the protein CASSSVWTGEGNTQYF.

The chain joins TRBV6-5 to TRBJ2-3, with D perhaps TRBD1 (6 bases). V lost 6 bases and J 0 bases, leaving 13 bases between the germline ends. The CDR3 runs 15 residues. Germline lookup yields CDR1 MNHEY and CDR2 SVGAGI. This CDR3 is CASSLQGGSTDTQYF. The DNA for the CDR3 is TGTGCCAGCAGCCTACAGGGCGGGAGCACAGATACGCAGTATTTT.

The gene calls are TRBV18 and TRBJ2-3; 10 bases fit TRBD2. Trimming cost V 6 bases and J 6 bases; bases outside gene matches: 18. The V gene's germline CDR1 is KGHSH and CDR2 LQKENI. CDR3 length: 18 amino acids. Here the CDR3 DNA reads TGTGCCAGCTCGCCGTCTATAGTAAGCGGGAGGGCCACCGATACGCAGTATTTT. It encodes CASSPSIVSGRATDTQYF.

The chain is built from TRBV5-1 and TRBJ1-5; 7 bases match TRBD1. V dropped 0 bases and J dropped 0; count of bases not matched to a gene: 3. CDR1 is SGHRS, CDR2 YFSETQ, per germline. This CDR3 has 16 amino acids. The CDR3, as DNA: TGCGCCAGCAGCTTGGGGTCAGGGGGTAGCAATCAGCCCCAGCATTTT. Translating it yields CASSLGSGGSNQPQHF. Looking up the rest from reference TRBV5-1 and TRBJ1-5 gives the full variable domain: KAGVTQTPRYLIKTRGQQVTLSCSPISGHRSVSWYQQTPGQGLQFLFEYFSETQRNKGNFPGRFSGRQFSNSRSEMNVSTLELGDSALYLCASSLGSGGSNQPQHFGDGTRLSIL.

The J gene is TRBJ2-1, the V gene TRBV5-4; 11 bases are shared with TRBD2. V dropped 1 base and J dropped 2; count of bases not matched to a gene: 2. The CDR3 is made up of 16 amino acids. Germline V CDR1 and CDR2: SGHNT, YYREEE (reference sequence). The CDR3 nucleotides read TGTGCCAGCAGCTTGCCGACTAGCGGGACCTACAATGAGCAGTTCTTC. Translating it yields CASSLPTSGTYNEQFF.

The V call is TRBV7-2, the J call TRBJ2-3; no firm D call. This CDR3 has 14 amino acids. Trimming shortened V by 1 base and J by 4 bases, and 9 bases separated the two germline ends. Germline V gives CDR1 SGHTA, CDR2 FQGNSA. The chain's CDR3 is CASSLGGNADTQYF. The CDR3 nucleotides read TGTGCCAGCAGCTTAGGGGGAAATGCAGATACGCAGTATTTT.

This clone has only a few counts. The V and J genes are TRBV9 and TRBJ2-6; 8 bases line up with TRBD1. This CDR3 spans 17 amino acids. Germline V gene data show CDR1 as SGDLS and CDR2 as YYNGEE. Trimming at V came to 0 bases and at J to 0 bases, leaving 2 bases not matched to a gene. The CDR3 is CASSVGQGTSGANVLTF. CDR3 DNA sequence: TGTGCCAGCAGCGTAGGACAGGGGACCTCTGGGGCCAACGTCCTGACTTTC.

The chain has TRBV7-8 and TRBJ2-7; 11 bases align to TRBD2. Per the germline V gene, CDR1 is SGHVS and CDR2 is FQNEAQ. J gave up 5 bases and V 0 bases, and 3 bases lay outside the gene matches. This CDR3 comprises 15 residues. The DNA of the CDR3 is TGTGCCAGCAGCTTAGCGCTACTAGCGGGAGACGAGCAGTACTTC. This codes for CASSLALLAGDEQYF.

V usage is TRBV6-5 and J usage is TRBJ2-1; D gene ambiguous. Deletions cut 2 bases from V and 9 bases from J, with 11 bases between. The CDR3 is 13 amino acids. CDR1 and CDR2 (germline): MNHEY, SVGAGI. This CDR3 reads CASSYPGVREQFF. DNA for the CDR3: TGTGCCAGCAGTTACCCCGGTGTTCGTGAGCAGTTCTTC.

The table lists this clone with a count of one. The rearrangement uses TRBV30 and TRBJ2-7; D uncertain. The CDR3 runs to 11 residues. V dropped 3 bases and J dropped 3 bases, with 6 bases sitting between them. The germline V gene encodes CDR1 GTSNPN and CDR2 SVGIG (reference sequence). CDR3 sequence (DNA): TGTGCCTGGAGGGTGGGCTACGAGCAGTACTTC. It codes for CAWRVGYEQYF.

Only a few counts were recorded for this clone. J is TRBJ2-7 and V is TRBV6-5; 8 nucleotides align to TRBD1. V gave up 7 bases and J gave up 5 bases; unmatched junction bases: 1. The CDR3 consists of 11 residues. CDR1 is MNHEY, CDR2 SVGAGI, per germline. CDR3: CASKQGDEQYF. The CDR3 nucleotides are TGTGCCAGCAAACAGGGGGACGAGCAGTACTTC.

This sequence joins TRBV25-1 and TRBJ2-1; 7 bases match TRBD2. The CDR3 totals 15 residues. CDR1 is MGHDK, CDR2 SYGVNS, per germline. The junction had 11 bases not matched to a gene; V was cut back by 3 bases and J by 9 bases. CDR3 sequence reads: CASSDEGGRFGEQFF. The CDR3 nucleotides are TGTGCCAGCAGTGATGAGGGAGGGAGGTTCGGTGAGCAGTTCTTC. Filled out from reference TRBV25-1 and TRBJ2-1, the complete variable domain reads EADIYQTPRYLVIGTGKKITLECSQTMGHDKMYWYQQDPGMELHLIHYSYGVNSTEKGDLSSESTVSRIRTEHFPLTLESARPSHTSQYLCASSDEGGRFGEQFFGPGTRLTVL.

The chain uses TRBV30 and TRBJ2-3; TRBD2 agrees at 9 bases. The CDR3 is 14 residues long. J was trimmed by 0 bases and V by 4 bases; bases with no gene match: 2. The germline gives CDR1 GTSNPN, CDR2 SVGIG (reference sequence). The CDR3 DNA reads TGTGCCTGGACTAGCGGGATTAGCACAGATACGCAGTATTTT. This translates into CAWTSGISTDTQYF.

This chain's CDR3 is CASTGTSIDEQYF. CDR3 DNA: TGCGCCAGCACCGGGACTAGCATCGACGAGCAGTACTTC. The rearrangement links TRBV5-1 to TRBJ2-7; 9 nucleotides match TRBD2. V shed 6 bases and J 5 bases; nucleotides not matched to a gene: 6. CDR3 size: 13 residues. Germline values: CDR1 SGHRS, CDR2 YFSETQ.

J is TRBJ2-5 and V is TRBV7-9, with 11 bases matching TRBD1. This CDR3 region has 17 residues. CDR1 SEHNR and CDR2 FQNEAQ come from the germline V gene (reference sequence). After removal of 1 base from V and 5 bases from J, the junction contained 9 bases not matched to a gene. CDR3 nucleotide sequence: TGTGCCAGCAGCTTAGTCTGGACAGGGGGCCCTCAGGAGACCCAGTACTTC. It translates to CASSLVWTGGPQETQYF.

The chain recombines TRBV6-1 with TRBJ2-5, with TRBD1 matching over 11 bases. Germline CDR1 and CDR2: MNHNS and SASEGT. J was trimmed by 4 bases and V by 1 base; bases with no gene match: 8. The CDR3 is 17 amino acids. CDR3 DNA sequence: TGTGCCAGCAGTGAAGGGACAGGGGGCTTGTTTGGAGAGACCCAGTACTTC. It encodes CASSEGTGGLFGETQYF.

This clone has a single count. The chain links TRBV4-2 to TRBJ2-3; D not certain. Germline CDR1 LGHNA, CDR2 YNFKEQ. V was clipped by 2 bases and J by 0 bases, with 12 bases between them. The CDR3 totals 16 residues. In DNA form, the CDR3 reads TGTGCCAGCAGCCAATCAGTAGGAGATAGCACAGATACGCAGTATTTT. Protein sequence: CASSQSVGDSTDTQYF.

The rearrangement joins TRBV19 to TRBJ1-1, with D perhaps matching TRBD1 (5 bases). Per germline, CDR1 LNHDA and CDR2 SQIVND (reference sequence). The CDR3 totals 14 residues. The V and J ends lost 2 bases and 5 bases respectively, with 12 bases between them. The CDR3 DNA follows: TGTGCCAGTAGTATACGGGGGGTTGGGACTGAAGCTTTCTTT. It encodes CASSIRGVGTEAFF. The whole variable domain, filled in from reference TRBV19 and TRBJ1-1, reads DGGITQSPKYLFRKEGQNVTLSCEQNLNHDAMYWYRQDPGQGLRLIYYSQIVNDFQKGDIAEGYSVSREKKESFPLTVTSAQKNPTAFYLCASSIRGVGTEAFFGQGTRLTVV.

The V and J genes are TRBV4-1 and TRBJ1-1; no firm D call. The germline V and J ends were trimmed by 0 bases and 7 bases, with 6 bases remaining between them. Per germline, CDR1 MGHRA and CDR2 YSYEKL. This CDR3 spans 12 amino acids. The CDR3 sequence: CASSQDGREAFF. The DNA for the CDR3 is TGCGCCAGCAGCCAAGATGGACGTGAAGCTTTCTTT.

V is TRBV5-1 and J is TRBJ1-3; D unclear. The CDR3 totals 15 residues. Trimming took 0 bases from V and 4 from J, leaving 11 bases between them. Germline CDR1 and CDR2: SGHRS and YFSETQ. The CDR3 is CASSLAGLSGNTIYF. CDR3 in DNA: TGCGCCAGCAGCTTGGCGGGCCTCTCGGGAAACACCATATATTTT.